This section outlines one T cell receptor beta chain sequence together with its context. CDR1 MNHNS and CDR2 SASEGT come from the germline V gene. V was trimmed by 6 bases and J by 8 bases, leaving 10 bases between them. CDR3 length: 11 amino acids. The sample belongs to a study of T cell changes during pregnancy in multiple sclerosis. Sequencing used immunoSEQ multiplex PCR; TCRdb keeps in-frame clones, though not all of them. Counted here are about 130,000 clones, less than 97% occurring once; the ten biggest clones make up less than 0.55%. Specimen: peripheral blood, collected after pregnancy. V usage is TRBV6-1 and J usage is TRBJ1-2, with D possibly matching TRBD1 (5 bases). This sequence originates from a female donor with multiple sclerosis, enrolled in a pregnancy study. CDR3 in amino acids: CASRDPGGYTF. DNA for the CDR3: TGTGCCAGCAGGGACCCAGGGGGCTACACCTTC.